Listed here is a single T cell receptor (beta chain). Its antigen has not been determined. No quality values exist for individual bases; no much larger clone is one base distant. The convalescent patients' positive SARS-CoV-2 PCR tests were from March to December 2020, which was before the Alpha, Beta and Delta variants emerged in the United States. PBMCs were separated from whole blood using Ficoll-Paque Plus gradient centrifugation and then either used fresh or cryopreserved at -140C. This entry comes from a study of vaccination and CD4 T cells after COVID-19 (dated 2022 in TCRdb). In terms of the full investigation: Convalescent patients had a positive SARS-CoV-2 result on nasal swab PCR, and of these patients, several had mild disease and one had severe disease. The convalescent cohort comprised six males and four females, including two Hispanic individuals, seven Caucasians, two Asians and one multiracial person. Participants got two doses of the Pfizer-BioNTech BNT162b2 vaccine (n=8) or two doses of the Moderna mRNA-1273 vaccine (n=2). Post-COVID blood samples from convalescent patients were collected a median of approximately 100 days after diagnosis, with a range of 35 to 161 days. The time from the second vaccine dose to post-vaccine blood sampling had a median of around 72 days and ranged from about 13 to 250 days. In roughly 11 COVID-19 convalescent patients and a few infection-naive healthy vaccine recipients, the spike-specific CD4+ TCR repertoire before mRNA vaccination was compared with the repertoire after mRNA vaccination. Study-level results and caveats: The median count of SARS-CoV-2-reactive clonotypes went up from around 20 after infection to more than 30 after vaccination, although the change was not significant. Nearly all vaccine-specific clones in convalescent patients (304 of 307) were mono-reactive for SARS-CoV-2 spike rather than cross-reactive with common cold coronaviruses. Among the post-vaccine SARS-CoV-2-reactive clones in convalescent patients, a median about 87% showed up only after vaccination, which suggests vaccine-specific priming. Relatively few convalescent patients were included in the study, and early timepoints after natural infection were not analyzed.

To prepare the library, PCR was applied. Data came from an Illumina iSeq 100. From the authors' description of their analysis: Non-productive sequences were removed, and CDR3s not starting with C, not ending with F or W, or shorter than 7 amino acids were discarded. Similarity between CDR3 sequences was evaluated in R version 3.6.1 using Levenshtein distances (stringdist) and unrooted phylogenetic trees (ape). Through fastp at Q25 and MiXCR, TCRdb rebuilt clones from the public reads, retaining in-frame beta chains. CDR3 protein sequences are deduplicated, and each keeps its most common genes and DNA. The V and J calls here are based on TCRdb, not the publication. Present in this sample are approximately 23,000 distinct CDR3 sequences, under 65% of which were seen just once. The leading ten clones occupy approximately 1.1% of the sample. This receptor was obtained from a human donor who had recovered from COVID-19. Sample: CD4+ T cells from blood, taken before SARS-CoV-2 vaccination.

The base sequence is TGTGCCACCGCCGGGCGGGAAGAGACCCAGTACTTC. Translated, this is CATAGREETQYF. The chain couples TRBV2 to TRBJ2-5, with a tentative D gene TRBD2 over 5 matching bases. Via the germline V gene, CDR1 is SNHLY and CDR2 FYNNEI. Inclusive of the bounding cysteine and phenylalanine, the CDR3 is 12 residues long. The only DNA kept is the CDR3, 36 bases in frame from the first base. V lost 10 bases and J lost 3 bases; the stretch between them is 12 bases long.